This T cell receptor (beta chain) was sequenced for a study of CD8+ T cells in alopecia areata (dated by TCRdb to about 2018). General notes on the study: The treated patients, all with moderate-to-severe alopecia areata, were enrolled in an open-label pilot trial of oral tofacitinib given at 5 to 10 mg twice daily. Patients stayed on tofacitinib for 6 to 18 months and then had 6 months of follow-up off drug so that delayed response and recurrence could be assessed. In both human patients and the C3H/HeJ mouse model, the study applied high-throughput TCRbeta sequencing to look at T cell clonal expansion in alopecia areata. In humans, TCRbeta sequencing was performed on scalp tissue and on sorted CD4+ and CD8+ peripheral blood T cells from healthy controls and from patients with patchy or totalis/universalis alopecia areata. Patients on tofacitinib were biopsied at baseline and after 4 and 24 weeks of treatment, and several of the patients also had a later scalp biopsy. Clonality in the scalp was compared among normal scalp (n=4), patchy alopecia areata scalp (n=8), and alopecia totalis/universalis scalp (n=8). The RNA source kit depended on sample type: the PAXgene miRNA kit for fixed scalp, the miRNeasy kit for PBMCs, and the RNeasy kit for mouse skin. TCRbeta CDR3 regions were amplified by immunoSEQ multiplex PCR with 35 Vbeta forward and 13 Jbeta reverse primers. Overall study outcomes, separate from this receptor: Higher clonality and more expanded CD8+ clones were observed in lesional scalp than in normal scalp, particularly in alopecia totalis/universalis, a finding suggestive of antigenic drive. Shared TCR sequences between patients were less evident than in mice, which may be partly attributable to HLA diversity in the patient population. Resident alphabeta T cells in normal human skin are also sequenced, complicating scalp TCR repertoire analysis, unlike mouse skin dominated by gammadelta T cells.

To prepare the library, the immunoSEQ multiplex PCR assay was applied. RNA was extracted from all samples and reverse transcribed into cDNA, which served as template for TCR sequencing. First-strand cDNA was synthesized with SuperScript III using a 2:1 mix of oligo-dT and random hexamers. A synthetic immune receptor repertoire was used to assess amplification bias, and residual bias was removed computationally. Under the source paper's analysis protocol: Raw reads were preprocessed to remove errors, and CDR3 was defined by IMGT conventions from the conserved cysteine to phenylalanine. Clonality was computed by normalizing Shannon entropy by log2 of the number of productive unique TCRs and subtracting the result from 1. CD4 or CD8 identity of scalp clones was inferred by cross-referencing scalp TCRbeta sequences with sorted blood CD4 and CD8 repertoires. TCRdb mirrors the immuneACCESS table, restricted to in-frame sequences. Some clones are absent from its copies; in checked studies, under half trace to an unresolved V gene, and the reason for the others is unknown. V, J and clone size derive from that table, while D and trimming were established from the DNA sequence. Counted in this sample were fewer than 200,000 clones; just under 60% of them appeared once. Of the sample, over 12% is held by the ten largest clones.

This clone was observed a handful of times. Its target antigen remains unknown. Base quality data are lacking; no much larger clone is found one base away. This specimen's time point label, per the study, means: baseline before oral tofacitinib. From alopecia areata patients, peripheral blood was collected along with lesional scalp punch biopsies. PBMCs were isolated by density centrifugation and stained for CD3, CD4 and CD8, and CD4+ and CD8+ T cells were sorted on a FACSAria. The junction shows trimming of 5 bases on V and 7 bases on J, and the gene matches do not reach 7 bases of it. CDR1 SGHRS and CDR2 YFSETQ are derived from the germline V gene. Taken from cysteine to phenylalanine, the CDR3 has 14 residues. Of the read, only the CDR3 DNA is kept; its 42 bases are in frame from base 1.

The source of this sequence is a human donor with alopecia areata. The sequence links TRBV5-1 to TRBJ1-5; 9 central nucleotides agree with TRBD1. The input for sequencing was CD4+ T cells sorted from blood, taken at week 0. The DNA is as follows: TGCGCCAGCAGTAGGACAGGGGTAGGGCAGCCCCAGCATTTT. Translated, this gives CASSRTGVGQPQHF.